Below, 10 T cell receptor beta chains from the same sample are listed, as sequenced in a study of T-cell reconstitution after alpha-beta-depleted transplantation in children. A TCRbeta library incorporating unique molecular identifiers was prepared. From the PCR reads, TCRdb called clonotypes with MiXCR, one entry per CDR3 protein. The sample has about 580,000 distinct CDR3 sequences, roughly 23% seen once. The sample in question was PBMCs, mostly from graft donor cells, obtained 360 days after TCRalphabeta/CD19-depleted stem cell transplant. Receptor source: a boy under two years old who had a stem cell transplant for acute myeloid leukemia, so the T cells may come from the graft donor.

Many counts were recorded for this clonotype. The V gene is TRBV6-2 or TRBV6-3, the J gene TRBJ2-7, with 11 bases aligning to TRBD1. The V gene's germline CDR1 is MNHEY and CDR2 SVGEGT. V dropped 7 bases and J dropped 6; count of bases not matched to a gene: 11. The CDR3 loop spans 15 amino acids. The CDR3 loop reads CASITPGTGGPEQYF. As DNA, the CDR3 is TGTGCCAGCATTACCCCCGGGACAGGGGGTCCCGAGCAGTACTTC.

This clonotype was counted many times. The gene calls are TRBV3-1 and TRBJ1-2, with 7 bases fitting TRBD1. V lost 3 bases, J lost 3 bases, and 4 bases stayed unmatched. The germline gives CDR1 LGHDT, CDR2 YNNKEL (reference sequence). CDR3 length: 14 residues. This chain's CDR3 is CASSHTGQYYGYTF. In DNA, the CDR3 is TGTGCCAGCAGCCACACGGGACAGTACTATGGCTACACCTTC. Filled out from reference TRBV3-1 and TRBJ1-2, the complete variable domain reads DTAVSQTPKYLVTQMGNDKSIKCEQNLGHDTMYWYKQDSKKFLKIMFSYNNKELIINETVPNRFSPKSPDKAHLNLHINSLELGDSAVYFCASSHTGQYYGYTFGSGTRLTVV.

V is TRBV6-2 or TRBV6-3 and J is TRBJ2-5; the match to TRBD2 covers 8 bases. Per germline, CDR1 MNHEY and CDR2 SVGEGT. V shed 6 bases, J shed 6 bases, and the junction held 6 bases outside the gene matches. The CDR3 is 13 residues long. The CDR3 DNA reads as TGTGCCAGCAGAGATAGCGGGGATAAGACCCAGTACTTC. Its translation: CASRDSGDKTQYF.

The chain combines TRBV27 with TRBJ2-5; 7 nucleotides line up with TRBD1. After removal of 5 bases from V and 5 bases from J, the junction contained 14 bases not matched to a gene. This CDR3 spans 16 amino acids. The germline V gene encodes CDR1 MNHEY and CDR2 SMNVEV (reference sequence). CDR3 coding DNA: TGTGCCAGCAGTCCCCACCCGACAGGGCTCCGGGAGACCCAGTACTTC. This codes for CASSPHPTGLRETQYF.

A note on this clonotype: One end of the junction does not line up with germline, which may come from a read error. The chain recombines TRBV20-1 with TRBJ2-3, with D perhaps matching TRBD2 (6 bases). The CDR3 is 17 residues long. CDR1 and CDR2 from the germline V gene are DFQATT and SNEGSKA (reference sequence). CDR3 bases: TGCTGTGCTAGAGCTTCTCTGGCGGGGTACGTCCCAGATACGCAGTATTTT. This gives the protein CCARASLAGYVPDTQYF.

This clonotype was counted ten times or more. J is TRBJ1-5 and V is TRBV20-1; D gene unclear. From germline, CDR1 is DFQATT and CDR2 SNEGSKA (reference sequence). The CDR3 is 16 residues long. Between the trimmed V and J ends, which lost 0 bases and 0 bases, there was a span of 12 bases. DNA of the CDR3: TGCAGTGCTAGAGATCGCACAGCTTATAGCAATCAGCCCCAGCATTTT. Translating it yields CSARDRTAYSNQPQHF.

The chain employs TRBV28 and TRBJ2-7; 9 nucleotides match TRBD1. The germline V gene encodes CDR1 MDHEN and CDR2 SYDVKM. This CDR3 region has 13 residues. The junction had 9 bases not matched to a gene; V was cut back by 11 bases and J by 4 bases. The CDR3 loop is CALTGTGNYEQYV. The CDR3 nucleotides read TGTGCCCTTACCGGGACAGGGAATTACGAGCAGTACGTC.

This CDR3 is CATSGREADTQYF. The CDR3 bases are TGTGCCACCAGCGGCAGGGAAGCAGATACGCAGTATTTT. The chain is built from TRBV15 and TRBJ2-3; D may be TRBD1 (5 bases). The germline CDR1 and CDR2 sequences are LNHNV and YYDKDF (reference sequence). The CDR3 is 13 amino acids. Trimming cost V 5 bases and J 4 bases, with 10 bases left between them.

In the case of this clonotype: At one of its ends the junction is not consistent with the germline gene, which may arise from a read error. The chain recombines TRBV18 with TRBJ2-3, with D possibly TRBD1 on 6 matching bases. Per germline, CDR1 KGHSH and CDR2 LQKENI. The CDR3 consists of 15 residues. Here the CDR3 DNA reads TGTGCCAGCTCCCCACCCCTGGGGGCAAGAGATACGCAGTATTTT. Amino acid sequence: CASSPPLGARDTQYF.

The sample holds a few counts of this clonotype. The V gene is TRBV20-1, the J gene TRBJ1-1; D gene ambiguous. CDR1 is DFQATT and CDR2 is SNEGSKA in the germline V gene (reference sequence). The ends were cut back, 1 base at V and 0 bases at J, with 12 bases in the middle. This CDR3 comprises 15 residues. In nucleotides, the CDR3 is TGCAGTGCTAGAGTCCCTGGTGGCTTGAACACTGAAGCTTTCTTT. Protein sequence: CSARVPGGLNTEAFF.